This TCR beta chain was recovered during a study of blood T cell repertoires in COVID-19. Study as a whole: Collection of acute and convalescent COVID-19 samples took place in the United States, Italy and Spain. Sources were T cells, B-cell-depleted T cells, or PBMCs; the material itself was cDNA or gDNA.

V gave up 2 bases and J gave up 6 bases; unmatched junction bases: 14. There are 17 residues in the CDR3. From germline, CDR1 is MRHNA and CDR2 SNTAGT. Authors' methods: Scientists estimated how many nucleated cells there were by amplifying reference gene primers. Here immunoSEQ multiplex PCR was the method, and the copy in TCRdb shows in-frame clones only, minus some. V and J calls and clone size are copied from that table; D and trimming were computed from the DNA. The table lists roughly 40,000 clones, about 86% of them singletons. This receptor was taken from a man between 70 and 80 years old with acute or convalescent COVID-19. The sequenced sample was peripheral blood. The chain joins TRBV6-4 to TRBJ2-7; 9 bases are a match to TRBD2. CDR3 DNA sequence: TGTGCCAGCAGTGACCCTACTCGGGAGCGGGAGGCGGTCGAGCAGTACTTC. Protein: CASSDPTREREAVEQYF.